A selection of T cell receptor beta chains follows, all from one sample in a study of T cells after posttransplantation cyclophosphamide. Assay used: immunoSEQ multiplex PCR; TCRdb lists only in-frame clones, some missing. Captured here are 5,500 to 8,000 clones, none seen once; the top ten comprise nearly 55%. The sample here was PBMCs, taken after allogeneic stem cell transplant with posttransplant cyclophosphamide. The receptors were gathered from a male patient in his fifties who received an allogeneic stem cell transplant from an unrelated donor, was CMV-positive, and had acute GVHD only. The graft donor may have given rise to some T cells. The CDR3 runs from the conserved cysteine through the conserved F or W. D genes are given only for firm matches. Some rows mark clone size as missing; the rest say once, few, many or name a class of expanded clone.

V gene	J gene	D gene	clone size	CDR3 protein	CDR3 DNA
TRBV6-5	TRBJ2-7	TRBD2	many	CASSYSILAGNYEQYF	TGTGCCAGCAGTTACTCTATCCTAGCGGGGAACTACGAGCAGTACTTC
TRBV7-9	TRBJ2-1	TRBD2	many	CASSISGRVYNEQFF	TGTGCCAGCAGCATTAGCGGGAGAGTCTACAATGAGCAGTTCTTC
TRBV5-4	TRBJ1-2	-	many	CASSENSGIYGYTF	TGTGCCAGCAGCGAGAACTCAGGAATCTATGGCTACACCTTC
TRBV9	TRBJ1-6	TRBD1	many	CASSVEDRAHSPLHF	TGTGCCAGCAGCGTAGAGGACAGGGCGCATTCACCCCTCCACTTT
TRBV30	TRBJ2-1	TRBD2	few	CAWSPGGRDNAQFF	TGTGCCTGGAGCCCCGGCGGGAGGGACAATGCGCAGTTCTTC
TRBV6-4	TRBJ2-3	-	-	CASRATEDSLAQYF	TGTGCCAGCAGGGCAACCGAGGACAGTCTGGCGCAGTATTTT
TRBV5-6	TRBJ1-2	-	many	CASSPSSQGNYGYTF	TGTGCCAGCAGCCCATCATCCCAGGGCAACTATGGCTACACCTTC
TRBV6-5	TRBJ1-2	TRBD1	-	CASSYSWDRANYGYTF	TGTGCCAGCAGTTACTCGTGGGACAGAGCTAACTATGGCTACACCTTC
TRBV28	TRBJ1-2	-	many	CASSFDRKLQGYTF	TGTGCCAGCAGTTTCGACAGGAAGCTTCAAGGCTACACCTTC
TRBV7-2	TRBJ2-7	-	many	CASSPSRREQYF	TGTGCCAGCAGCCCCAGTCGGAGGGAGCAGTACTTC
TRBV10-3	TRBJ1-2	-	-	CAISLERNNYGYTF	TGTGCCATCAGCCTCGAGAGGAATAACTATGGCTACACCTTC
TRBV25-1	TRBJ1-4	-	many	CASSHNEKLFF	TGTGCCAGCAGTCATAATGAAAAACTGTTTTTT
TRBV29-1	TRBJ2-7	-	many	CSVHTNYEQYF	TGCAGCGTTCACACTAACTACGAGCAGTACTTC
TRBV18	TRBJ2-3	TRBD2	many	CASSPPAGMGDTQYF	TGTGCCAGCTCACCACCAGCGGGAATGGGAGATACGCAGTATTTT
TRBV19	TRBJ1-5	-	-	CASTARRGNQPQHF	TGTGCCAGTACGGCCCGGAGGGGCAATCAGCCCCAGCATTTT
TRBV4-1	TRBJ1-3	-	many	CASSQVDLAHSGNTIYF	TGCGCCAGCAGCCAGGTGGACCTAGCTCACTCTGGAAACACCATATATTTT
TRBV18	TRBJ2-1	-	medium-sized	CASSRGALPGEQFF	TGTGCCAGCTCACGAGGCGCATTGCCTGGTGAGCAGTTCTTC
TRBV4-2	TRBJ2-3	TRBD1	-	CASSPGQVTDTQYF	TGTGCCAGCAGCCCTGGACAGGTAACAGATACGCAGTATTTT
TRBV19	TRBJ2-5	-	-	CASSIGGVAKETQYF	TGTGCCAGTAGTATAGGGGGAGTAGCTAAAGAGACCCAGTACTTC
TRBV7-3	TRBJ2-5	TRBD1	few	CASSFRTGGLETQYF	TGTGCCAGCAGCTTTCGGACAGGGGGCTTAGAGACCCAGTACTTC
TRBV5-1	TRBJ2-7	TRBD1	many	CASSLGDREIYEQYF	TGCGCCAGCAGCTTGGGGGACAGGGAAATCTACGAGCAGTACTTC
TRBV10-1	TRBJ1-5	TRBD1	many	CATSQGRQPQHF	TGCGCCACCTCACAGGGGAGGCAGCCCCAGCATTTT
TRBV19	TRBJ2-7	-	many	CASSITRATYEQYF	TGTGCCAGTAGTATCACCAGGGCTACCTACGAGCAGTACTTC
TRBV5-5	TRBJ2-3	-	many	CASTIGFAENTDTQYF	TGTGCCAGCACCATCGGGTTTGCGGAGAACACAGATACGCAGTATTTT
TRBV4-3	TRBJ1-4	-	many	CASSQDLVATNEKLFF	TGCGCCAGCAGCCAAGATCTTGTTGCAACTAATGAAAAACTGTTTTTT
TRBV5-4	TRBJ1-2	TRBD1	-	CASTGQGARNGYTF	TGTGCCAGCACGGGACAGGGGGCGCGTAATGGCTACACCTTC
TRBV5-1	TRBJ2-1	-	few	CASSLDGAGSYNEQFF	TGCGCCAGCAGCTTGGATGGGGCCGGCTCCTACAATGAGCAGTTCTTC
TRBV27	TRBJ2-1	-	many	CASSLSLAPYNEQFF	TGTGCCAGCAGTTTATCGTTAGCGCCCTACAATGAGCAGTTCTTC
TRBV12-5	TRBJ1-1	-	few	CASGLVGGITEAFF	TGTGCTAGTGGTTTGGTGGGGGGGATCACTGAAGCTTTCTTT